The T cell receptor beta chain under discussion was sequenced for a study of T cell responses to AZD1222 COVID-19 vaccine. Using immunoSEQ multiplex PCR, the repertoire was profiled, and TCRdb retains in-frame clones only, with some absent. Of over 65,000 clones listed, about 90% are singletons. Germline loops: CDR1 KGHSH, CDR2 LQKENI. There are 12 residues in the CDR3. V lost 2 bases to trimming and J lost 12 bases, with 14 bases between them. The source of this sequence is an adult in good health. The chain carries TRBV18 and TRBJ2-7, with D unclear. The material sequenced was peripheral blood, taken on day 0 of MenACWY control vaccination. The CDR3: CASSPDGSWPYF. Written as DNA, the CDR3 is TGTGCCAGCTCACCAGATGGGTCCTGGCCGTACTTC.